The rows below give T cell receptor beta chains drawn from one sample of a study of tumor and adjacent non-tumor tissue in lung cancer. Each CDR3 protein is one row after TCRdb ran MiXCR on the multiplex PCR reads. The repertoire holds 40,000 to 50,000 distinct CDR3 sequences, around 60% seen once, with approximately 31% in the top ten. The specimen was distant non-tumor lung tissue. These receptors all stem from a woman between 70 and 85 years old with non-small cell lung cancer. CDR3s include the opening cysteine and the closing phenylalanine or tryptophan. Fields, in order: D gene, V gene, clone size, J gene, CDR3 DNA, CDR3 protein. The D gene is left open where the match is weak. Size is omitted from some rows. Given values are once, few, many or a class for expanded clones.

>NA|TRBV6-6|NA|TRBJ2-2
TGTGCCAGCCACGACTTGCTAGGAGGTGACACCGGGGGACTGTTTTTT
CASHDLLGGDTGGLFF
>TRBD2|TRBV6-6|once|TRBJ2-5
TGTGCCTGCAGTTTCCTGACTAGCAAAGAGATCCAGTACTTC
CACSFLTSKEIQYF
>TRBD1|TRBV29-1|NA|TRBJ1-6
TGCAGCGTCGGGGACAGATATAATTCGCCCATCCACTTT
CSVGDRYNSPIHF
>NA|TRBV6-5|NA|TRBJ2-3
TGTGCCAGCAGTTACTCGTTTACGAGCACAGATACGCAGTATTTC
CASSYSFTSTDTQYF
>NA|TRBV10-2|NA|TRBJ2-1
TGTGCCAGCAGCTACTTATCTAACGGGAGCTCCTACAATGAGCAGTTCTTC
CASSYLSNGSSYNEQFF
>NA|TRBV20-1|NA|TRBJ2-5
TGCAGTGCTAGAGAACCGACAGTACAAGAGACCCAGTACTTC
CSAREPTVQETQYF
>NA|TRBV4-2|NA|TRBJ2-2
TGTGCCAGCAGCCATTGGGCCACGAACACCGGGGAGCTGTTTTTT
CASSHWATNTGELFF
>TRBD2|TRBV4-1|once|TRBJ2-1
TGCACCAGCAGCTCCGAGACTAGTGGGAGGGAAGGTGGTGAGCAGTTCTTC
CTSSSETSGREGGEQFF
>TRBD2|TRBV10-3|many|TRBJ2-3
TGTGCCATCAGTGAGTACGCAGCGGGAGGGCCCGATACGCAGTATTTT
CAISEYAAGGPDTQYF
>NA|TRBV12-3/TRBV12-4|few|TRBJ2-3
TGTGCCAGTACCGGGCTCGCGTATGCGCAGTATTTT
CASTGLAYAQYF
>NA|TRBV11-1|NA|TRBJ2-1
TGTGCCAGCAGCCAGGGAGTCGTCGGTGAGCAGTTCTTC
CASSQGVVGEQFF
>NA|TRBV6-2/TRBV6-3|NA|TRBJ2-2
TGTGCCAGCAACAACGGGGTGAACACCGGGGAGCTGTTTTTT
CASNNGVNTGELFF
>TRBD2|TRBV14|NA|TRBJ2-7
TGTGCCAGCAGCCCGATGGGCAGGGCTAGCGGGGGGACCGAGCAGTACTTC
CASSPMGRASGGTEQYF
>NA|TRBV29-1|NA|TRBJ2-7
TGCAGCACCGCTAACTGGGACGGATCCTACGAGCAGTGCTTC
CSTANWDGSYEQCF
>NA|TRBV29-1|NA|TRBJ2-1
TGCAGCGTAAAACGGCAGGGCATAAATGAGGAGTACTTT
CSVKRQGINEEYF
>NA|TRBV4-2|NA|TRBJ2-1
TGTGTCAGCAGCCATGATTTAAGGGGACTTGGACGATACAATGAGCAGTTCTTC
CVSSHDLRGLGRYNEQFF
>NA|TRBV6-1|few|TRBJ2-2
TGTGCCAACAGCAGAGCGCAGGGGAGGGTAAACACCGGGGAGCTGTTTTTT
CANSRAQGRVNTGELFF
>NA|TRBV28|few|TRBJ1-1
TGTGCCAGCAGCTCTACAGGGTATGAAGCTTTCTTT
CASSSTGYEAFF
>NA|TRBV6-1|NA|TRBJ2-1
TGTGCCAGCCGTCAAACCCGAGGTTCAGGTAGCAATGAGCAGTTCTTC
CASRQTRGSGSNEQFF
>NA|TRBV7-9|NA|TRBJ2-1
TGTGCCAGCATTCAATCGGTCTACAATGGGCAGTTCTTC
CASIQSVYNGQFF
>NA|TRBV29-1|once|TRBJ1-1
TGCAGTGTTGGTAGGGACCTGAACACTGGAGCTTTCTTT
CSVGRDLNTGAFF
>TRBD2|TRBV2|once|TRBJ2-3
TGTGCCAGCTCTAGCGGGAGTGTCATCACAGATACGCAGTATTTT
CASSSGSVITDTQYF
>NA|TRBV10-2|NA|TRBJ1-1
TGCGCCAACAGTGACTGGAGCACTCTGAACACTGGAGCTTTCTTT
CANSDWSTLNTGAFF
>NA|TRBV11-1|NA|TRBJ1-2
TGTGCAAGAAGTCATTCGGGAGTTGGCTATGGCTACACCTTT
CARSHSGVGYGYTF
>NA|TRBV5-1|few|TRBJ2-3
TGCGCCAGCAGCCCTAGGAGCGGAAGTAGCACAGATACGCAGTATTTT
CASSPRSGSSTDTQYF
>NA|TRBV29-1|NA|TRBJ2-1
TGCAGCTGTGATGAAGTGCGTGGCAACGCCTACAATGAGCAGTTCTTC
CSCDEVRGNAYNEQFF
>TRBD2|TRBV5-6|NA|TRBJ2-3
TGTGCCGGCAGCTTGTGGCTAGTGGGAGGGTTTTTT
CAGSLWLVGGFF
>TRBD2|TRBV6-1|NA|TRBJ2-5
TGTGCCAGCCGTACGCACCCGCTAGCGGGAGCATTTGAGATGAAGACCCAGTACTTC
CASRTHPLAGAFEMKTQYF
>TRBD1|TRBV20-1|NA|TRBJ1-5
TGCAGTGCTAGAGATCGACAGGGGCATTCGGGCAATCAGCCCCAGCATTTT
CSARDRQGHSGNQPQHF
>TRBD2|TRBV20-1|NA|TRBJ2-5
TGCAGTACTATACGCCCGGGACTAGCGGGATTAGAGACCCAGTACTTC
CSTIRPGLAGLETQYF
>NA|TRBV2|NA|TRBJ2-7
TGTGCCAGCAGTGTCGGTACGTCAATGAGCTACAAGCAGTACTTC
CASSVGTSMSYKQYF
>TRBD1|TRBV20-1|many|TRBJ2-2
TGCAGTGCTAGGGTGGGACAGGGCGTCACCGGGGAGCTGTTTTTT
CSARVGQGVTGELFF
>NA|TRBV11-3|NA|TRBJ2-2
TGTGCAAGCAGCTTCGGCAGTAACACCGGGGAGCTGTTTTTT
CASSFGSNTGELFF
>TRBD2|TRBV7-9|many|TRBJ2-3
TGTGCCAGCAGCATCGGACTAGCGGACCTTGGAGATACGCAGTATTTT
CASSIGLADLGDTQYF
>NA|TRBV6-1|NA|TRBJ2-7
TGTGCCAGCAGTGAAAACACGATCGGTCAGTACTTC
CASSENTIGQYF
>NA|TRBV11-2|NA|TRBJ2-7
TGTGCCAGCAACTTGGGGAGAGGGAGCTACGAGCAGTACTTC
CASNLGRGSYEQYF
>TRBD2|TRBV6-1|once|TRBJ2-5
TGTGTCAGCAGTACGCGCCCACTAGCGGGAGCATTTGAGGTGAAGACCCAGTACTTC
CVSSTRPLAGAFEVKTQYF
>NA|TRBV12-5|once|TRBJ2-5
TGTGCTAGTGGTTCCGGGACAAGCGTGTTAGAGACACAGTACTTC
CASGSGTSVLETQYF
>TRBD1|TRBV6-6|NA|TRBJ2-3
TGTGCCAGCAGTTCCATGACAGGGGGTGCAGGTACGCAGTATTTT
CASSSMTGGAGTQYF
>NA|TRBV12-3/TRBV12-4|NA|TRBJ1-2
TGTGCCAGCGTCCCGGACCAGAGGGGCTACACCTTC
CASVPDQRGYTF
>TRBD1|TRBV6-1|NA|TRBJ2-7
TGTGCAAGCATGAAAGGGACAGGGGAGGGTTACGAGCAGTACTTC
CASMKGTGEGYEQYF
>NA|TRBV5-4|NA|TRBJ2-3
TGTGCCAGCAATGCAGGGGTACGGAGCACAGATACGCAGTATTTT
CASNAGVRSTDTQYF